Sequencing of this T cell receptor beta chain was carried out in a study of blood T cell repertoires in COVID-19. Across the whole study: Specimens from acute and convalescent COVID-19 originated in the United States, Italy and Spain. Sample material is recorded as cDNA or gDNA derived from T cells, B-cell-depleted T cells, or PBMCs.

Original handling: Counts of nucleated cells, estimated from reference gene primer amplification, were obtained. Repertoires were generated with immunoSEQ multiplex PCR, while TCRdb's copy carries only in-frame clones and drops some. V, J and clone size derive from that table, while D and trimming were established from the DNA sequence. The table shows under 200,000 clones, with 88% occurring only once. The CDR3 length is 15 residues. Germline V lookup: CDR1 MNHEY, CDR2 SVGEGT. Trimming took off 6 bases at V and 0 bases at J, with 14 bases between the two ends. Input material: peripheral blood. The source of this sequence is a middle-aged man who had recovered from COVID-19. The genes are TRBV6-2 or TRBV6-3 and TRBJ1-2; possibly TRBD1 for D (6 bases). The CDR3 DNA is TGTGCCAGCAGCTTACAGGGTCCATCTAACTATGGCTACACCTTC. Protein product: CASSLQGPSNYGYTF.